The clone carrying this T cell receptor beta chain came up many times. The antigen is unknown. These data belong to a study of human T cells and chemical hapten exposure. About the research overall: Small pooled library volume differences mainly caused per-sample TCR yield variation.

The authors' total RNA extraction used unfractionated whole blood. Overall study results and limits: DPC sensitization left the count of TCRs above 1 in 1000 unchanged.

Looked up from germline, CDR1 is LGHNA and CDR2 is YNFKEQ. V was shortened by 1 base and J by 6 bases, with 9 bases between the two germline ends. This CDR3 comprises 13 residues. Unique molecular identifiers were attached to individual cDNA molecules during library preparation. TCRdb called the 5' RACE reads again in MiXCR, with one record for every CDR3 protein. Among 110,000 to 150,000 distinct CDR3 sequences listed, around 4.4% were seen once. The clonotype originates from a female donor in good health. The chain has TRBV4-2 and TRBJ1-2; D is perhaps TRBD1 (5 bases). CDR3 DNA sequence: TGTGCCAGCAGCCAAGTGCAGGGCGATGGCTACACCTTC. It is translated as CASSQVQGDGYTF.